The rows below give T cell receptor beta chains drawn from one sample of a study of blood T cells in healthy people across ages. TCRdb processed the 5' RACE reads anew with MiXCR; each CDR3 protein has one entry. Of 790,000 or so distinct CDR3 sequences in the sample, more than 35% were seen once. Sequences were obtained from blood. These receptors were taken from a man aged 80 or over in good health. Both conserved end residues are part of each CDR3. D genes are given only for firm matches. Expanded clones are given a class, and other clones once, few, many or no size at all.

d_call j_call v_call clone_size cdr3_aa cdr3_nt
TRBD1 TRBJ2-7 TRBV20-1 few CSASPGTGVPEQYF TGCAGTGCTAGTCCCGGGACAGGGGTCCCCGAGCAGTACTTC
TRBD2 TRBJ2-7 TRBV20-1 few CSARVTSGDYEQYF TGCAGTGCTAGAGTTACTAGCGGAGACTACGAGCAGTACTTC
TRBD2 TRBJ2-1 TRBV9 many CASSLMAGGPYNEQFF TGTGCCAGCAGCCTGATGGCGGGAGGCCCCTACAATGAGCAGTTCTTC
NA TRBJ2-3 TRBV5-1 NA CASSSPPGAVVRYF TGCGCCAGCAGCTCTCCGCCCGGGGCCGTTGTGAGGTATTTT
NA TRBJ2-3 TRBV3-1 NA CASSQTDRGTQYF TGTGCCAGCAGCCAGACCGACCGGGGAACGCAGTATTTT
NA TRBJ2-5 TRBV5-1 NA CASSTTGWGHNEQYF TGCGCCAGCAGTACGACCGGCTGGGGACACAATGAGCAGTACTTC
NA TRBJ2-1 TRBV20-1 once CSASRTAPLNEQFF TGCAGTGCTAGCCGTACGGCCCCTTTAAATGAGCAGTTCTTC
NA TRBJ2-1 TRBV4-2 many CASSQEAVRGNEQFF TGTGCCAGCAGCCAGGAAGCGGTCCGGGGCAATGAGCAGTTCTTC
NA TRBJ2-3 TRBV28 NA CASSFVGGRADTQYF TGTGCCAGCAGTTTTGTAGGAGGCCGGGCAGATACGCAGTATTTT
NA TRBJ2-7 TRBV24-1 few CATSDTGTYEQYF TGTGCCACCAGTGATACCGGGACCTACGAGCAGTACTTC